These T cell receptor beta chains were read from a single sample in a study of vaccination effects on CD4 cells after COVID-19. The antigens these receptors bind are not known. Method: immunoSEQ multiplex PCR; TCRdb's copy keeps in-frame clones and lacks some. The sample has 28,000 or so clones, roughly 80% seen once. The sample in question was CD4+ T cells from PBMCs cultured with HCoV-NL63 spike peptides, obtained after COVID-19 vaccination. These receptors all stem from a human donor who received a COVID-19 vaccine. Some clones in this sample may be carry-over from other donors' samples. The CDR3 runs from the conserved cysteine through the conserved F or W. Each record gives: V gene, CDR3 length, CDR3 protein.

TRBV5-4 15 CASSLDGGSNTEAFF
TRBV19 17 CASSIDLFGLPRYGYTF
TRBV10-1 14 CASSPGQIHYGYTF
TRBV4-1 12 CASSHPYSPLHF
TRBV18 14 CASSPGTRFYEQYF
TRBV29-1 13 CSVVVLGDYGYTF
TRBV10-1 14 CASGGTANTGELFF
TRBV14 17 CASSQDLAGTSYNEQFF
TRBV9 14 CASSVLGKGSPLHF
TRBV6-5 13 CASRNSGNYGYTF
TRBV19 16 CASTIGLLSSGNTIYF
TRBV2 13 CASSDRGGAEAFF
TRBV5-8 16 CASSLARTGDNYGYTF
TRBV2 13 CASSLLIADTQYF
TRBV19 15 CASSIDSGRSYGYTF
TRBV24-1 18 CATSDPTGQGWDTGELFF
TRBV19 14 CASSIRQSTGELFF
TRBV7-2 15 CASSLTPGAGNTIYF